What follows is one T cell receptor beta chain and its context. Its antigen remains unknown. One junction end does not reproduce the germline sequence, and a read error may be involved. The data were taken from a study of cytomegalovirus exposure and HLA in healthy donors. Findings and caveats of the study: TRBV6-2, TRBV6-3 and some other V segments were excluded as indistinguishable. Later work showed greater clonal expansion in HLA-associated TCR beta chains than in equally common others. Later on, a genetic analysis was performed. It linked a missense variant in DCLRE1C with V- and J-gene trimming of TCR beta.

The CDR3 consists of 13 residues. The germline V gene encodes CDR1 SSHAT and CDR2 FNYEAQ (reference sequence). This PCR relied on a set of 60 Vbeta primers and 13 Jbeta primers. Original analysis: There were 80 million or so unique TCR beta chains by a later count, and some 10 million of them were shared. Clones were sequenced by immunoSEQ multiplex PCR, and TCRdb holds only the in-frame ones, with some missing. That table supplies the V and J calls and clone size; D and trimming were determined from the DNA. The top ten clones hold around 2.8% of a sample with some 200,000 clones, roughly 84% of them seen once.

The sample consisted of PBMCs. This rearrangement joins TRBV7-7 to TRBJ1-5; D is perhaps TRBD1 (5 bases). This receptor was obtained from a woman between 50 and 59 years old in good health and CMV-seropositive. In nucleotides, the CDR3 is TGTGCTAGCAGCTCAGGGCGGGACCAGCCCCAGCATTTT. Encoded protein: CASSSGRDQPQHF.